This T cell receptor (beta chain) was observed in a study of graft-versus-host responses after intestinal transplantation. In its sample, this clone was seen a few times. The CDR3 contains 17 residues. The V segment lost 5 bases and the J segment 4 bases; nucleotides outside the gene matches: 15. Germline V lookup: CDR1 SGHRS, CDR2 YFSETQ. Method: immunoSEQ multiplex PCR; TCRdb's copy keeps in-frame clones and lacks some. The sample lists about 19,000 clones, over 75% occurring once. The V call is TRBV5-1, the J call TRBJ1-1, with TRBD1 matching over 9 bases. This sequence originates from a human patient who received an intestinal transplant, so some T cells may come from the graft donor. The sample consisted of PBMCs, taken 14 days after transplant. The CDR3 region is CASSHNPGQGRGTEAFF. CDR3 DNA sequence: TGCGCCAGCAGTCACAATCCGGGACAGGGAAGGGGCACTGAAGCTTTCTTT.